This T cell receptor (beta chain) was recovered during a study of monozygotic twins with cystic fibrosis (dated by TCRdb to about 2021). Regarding the complete study: Barcoded libraries were made from 3 to 3.5 micrograms of fragmented DNA using about 14 PCR cycles. To assess genetic influence on V and J gene usage, the study compared TCR beta repertoires within and across 16 monozygotic twin pairs with cystic fibrosis. Made up mostly of children and adolescents, the cohort included ten female and six male twin pairs ranging in age from about 2.0 to 36.4 years, with a median of about 9 years. Twins were ranked among more than 900 cohort participants for weight-for-height and FEVPerc (FEV1 disease centile) on the day of blood sampling. Data for three of the twin pairs had been reported earlier in a different context.

The twin pairs came from the European Cystic Fibrosis Twin and Sibling Study Cohort, a cohort that recruited patients from 170 or so CF clinics across 14 European countries. Both zygosity and CFTR genotype were checked in-house, and zygosity was tested with multiplex PCR across nine short tandem repeat loci. Peripheral blood was sampled from each twin, and clinical parameters were recorded on the day of blood sampling. Phenol/chloroform extraction was used to isolate genomic DNA from peripheral blood cells, and the DNA was then kept in TE buffer at 4 degrees C. Following the manufacturer's instructions, TCR beta CDR3 regions were amplified by multiplex PCR with the immunoSEQ immune profiling system. Sequencing was performed on an Illumina NextSeq system. The original pipeline was this. The immunoSEQ Analyzer platform handled processing of the sequence data, and clonality was calculated by taking the square root of Simpson's index of productive rearrangements. Similarity in V and J usage was measured by Jensen-Shannon distance, and OLGA was used to compute CDR3 generation probabilities. Shared CDR3 sequences were searched in the immuneACCESS database (August 2020) and in VDJdb (December 2020). The source is immuneACCESS, and TCRdb retained only in-frame sequences with V and J called. Part of the clones is not carried over; for the studies checked, unresolved V genes explain less than half of this, and the remainder is unexplained. The V and J calls and clone size are taken from that table; D and trimming were inferred from the DNA. The sample table records tens of thousands of clones; roughly 90% of these occur just once. The ten largest make up roughly 0.9% of the sample.

On this clone itself: Its recognized antigen is unknown. It has no much larger one-base neighbor in the sample; base qualities were not kept.

Overall study results and their limits: The cohort was small, and no association was found between shared CDR3 numbers and age, concordance or disease severity. Simpson clonality was generally low (median 0.0095), suggesting a naive-dominated repertoire, with higher clonality in the most severely affected patients. Significantly higher nucleotide-identical clonotype sharing was observed within monozygotic CF twin pairs than between unrelated CF individuals (P = 0.000026, Mann-Whitney). V gene usage was most similar to the co-twin for 13 of 16 pairs, and J usage for 8 of 16 pairs, suggesting genetic constraints.

Trimming leaves V shorter by 6 bases and J shorter by 4 bases, with the junction holding 11 bases beyond the gene matches. There are 14 amino acids in the CDR3, from cysteine to phenylalanine inclusive. Only the CDR3 region is kept as DNA, spanning 42 bases read in frame from base 1. For CDR1 and CDR2, the germline V gene lists SQVTM and ANQGSEA. The TCR sequence derives from a girl aged 2 to 10 with cystic fibrosis. The receptor chain draws on TRBV29-1 and TRBJ2-5, and 7 bases in between align with TRBD2. The sequencing input was blood. The nucleotide sequence reads as follows: TGCAGCGTGGTAGCGGGCCCCTCGGGAGAGACCCAGTACTTC. Translated, this gives CSVVAGPSGETQYF.